Given below is one T cell receptor (beta chain) in context. Antigen unknown. These data are taken from a study of PD-1 blockade in classical Hodgkin lymphoma. Findings of the study overall: Newly diagnosed patients were reported to exhibit reduced baseline TCR diversity relative to healthy donors.

There was relapse after autologous stem cell transplantation in every patient, and there was variation in brentuximab vedotin exposure. Clones were sequenced by immunoSEQ multiplex PCR, and TCRdb holds only the in-frame ones, with some missing. The sample carries fewer than 20,000 clones, approximately 88% recorded once. The germline CDR1 and CDR2 sequences are SGHTA and FQGNSA. CDR3 length: 14 amino acids. V lost 2 bases to trimming and J lost 5 bases, with 10 bases between them. The sequenced sample was peripheral blood mononuclear cells (PBMCs), obtained before the second cycle of nivolumab. The receptor's source is a human donor with classical Hodgkin lymphoma. This rearrangement joins TRBV7-2 to TRBJ1-5; the D is unclear. The CDR3 bases are TGTGCCAGCAGCTTATTCACAGTTCATCAGCCCCAGCATTTT. Residues: CASSLFTVHQPQHF.